These 27 T cell receptor beta chains were sequenced from one sample in a study of cytomegalovirus exposure and HLA in healthy donors. The PCR employed 60 Vbeta primers together with 13 Jbeta primers. TCRdb's table, derived via immunoSEQ multiplex PCR, lists solely in-frame clones and lacks some. Among approximately 97,000 clones listed, around 77% were seen once. What was sequenced was PBMCs. The receptors here all came from a male donor in good health and CMV-seropositive.

V usage is TRBV5-1 and J usage is TRBJ2-1, with TRBD2 matching 10 bases. From germline, CDR1 is SGHRS and CDR2 YFSETQ. Unmatched junction bases numbered 7, after V lost 4 bases and J lost 0 bases. The CDR3 has 17 residues. The DNA of the CDR3 is TGCGCCAGCAGCCTGACTAGCGGGTTAAGCTCCTACAATGAGCAGTTCTTC. Protein sequence: CASSLTSGLSSYNEQFF.

The CDR3 loop reads CASRLAGAADTQYF. CDR3 coding DNA: TGTGCCAGCAGGTTAGCGGGTGCGGCAGATACGCAGTATTTT. This chain uses TRBV6-5 with TRBJ2-3; the match to TRBD2 covers 7 bases. The germline gives CDR1 MNHEY, CDR2 SVGAGI. The CDR3 is 14 residues long. J was trimmed by 4 bases and V by 6 bases; bases with no gene match: 7.

The V and J genes are TRBV19 and TRBJ2-1, with D possibly TRBD2 on 6 matching bases. The germline CDR1 and CDR2 sequences are LNHDA and SQIVND (reference sequence). CDR3 length equals 14 residues. Trimming cost V 1 base and J 7 bases, with 11 bases left between them. CDR3 in DNA: TGTGCCAGTAGTATAGGGACTAAAACGAATGAGCAGTTCTTC. Amino acid sequence: CASSIGTKTNEQFF.

The CDR3 sequence: CASSLDLAGGDEQYF. CDR3 nucleotides: TGCGCCAGCAGCTTGGATCTAGCGGGAGGGGACGAGCAGTACTTC. The chain is built from TRBV5-1 and TRBJ2-7; 12 nucleotides match TRBD2. Germline CDR1 reads SGHRS; CDR2 reads YFSETQ. V lost 0 bases to trimming and J lost 5 bases; unmatched junction nucleotides: 3. The CDR3 is 15 amino acids.

The chain joins TRBV11-2 to TRBJ2-6, with 7 positions matching TRBD1. Germline V lookup: CDR1 SGHAT, CDR2 FQNNGV. The CDR3 covers 16 residues. Trimming at V came to 2 bases and at J to 1 base, leaving 2 bases not matched to a gene. CDR3 residues: CASSLTGVSGANVLTF. The CDR3 region has the DNA TGTGCCAGCAGCTTAACAGGGGTGTCTGGGGCCAACGTCCTGACTTTC.

A few counts support this clone. V usage is TRBV7-3 and J usage is TRBJ2-1; a weak D match, TRBD1 (5 bases). Trimming stripped 2 bases from V and 4 bases from J, with 6 bases between. From germline, CDR1 is SGHTA and CDR2 FQGTGA. The CDR3 runs 13 residues. The CDR3 loop reads CASSLSGYNEQFF. The CDR3 bases are TGTGCCAGCAGCTTATCAGGGTACAATGAGCAGTTCTTC. Supplemented by reference TRBV7-3 and TRBJ2-1, the full variable domain reads GAGVSQTPSNKVTEKGKYVELRCDPISGHTALYWYRQSLGQGPEFLIYFQGTGAADDSGLPNDRFFAVRPEGSVSTLKIQRTERGDSAVYLCASSLSGYNEQFFGPGTRLTVL.

This chain links TRBV30 with TRBJ2-5, with unresolved D. The DNA end favors TRBJ2-7, so the J call may be wrong. The germline V gene encodes CDR1 GTSNPN and CDR2 SVGIG (reference sequence). This CDR3 has 14 residues. The CDR3 sequence is CAWSYPTFSYEQYF. DNA of the CDR3: TGTGCCTGGAGTTATCCTACCTTCTCCTACGAGCAGTACTTC.

V and J are TRBV5-1 and TRBJ2-7, with D possibly being TRBD2 (6 bases). The germline V gene has CDR1 SGHRS and CDR2 YFSETQ. CDR3 length: 15 residues. Trimming pared 0 bases from V and 5 bases from J, leaving 15 bases between. The CDR3 loop reads CASSLGWGGFDEQYF. CDR3 in DNA: TGCGCCAGCAGCTTGGGGTGGGGAGGTTTTGACGAGCAGTACTTC.

The rearrangement joins TRBV9 to TRBJ2-3, with a tentative D call TRBD2 (6 bases). V was shortened by 4 bases and J by 2 bases, with 17 bases between the two germline ends. Germline assignment: CDR1 SGDLS and CDR2 YYNGEE. CDR3 length equals 16 residues. The CDR3 DNA follows: TGTGCCAGCAGCCCCGAGGGGCGGGGATACACAGATACGCAGTATTTT. It codes for CASSPEGRGYTDTQYF.

This sequence joins TRBV5-1 and TRBJ2-5; 11 bases line up with TRBD1. The length of the CDR3 is 14 residues. Looked up from germline, CDR1 is SGHRS and CDR2 is YFSETQ. The junction had 1 base not matched to a gene; V was cut back by 3 bases and J by 3 bases. CDR3 residues: CASSWDRGEETQYF. The CDR3 nucleotides read TGCGCCAGCAGCTGGGACAGGGGGGAAGAGACCCAGTACTTC.

V is TRBV4-3 and J is TRBJ1-1; D unclear. The CDR3 sequence is 14 residues long. V lost 3 bases and J 5 bases, leaving 13 bases between the germline ends. Germline CDR1 reads LGHNA; CDR2 reads YSLEER. CDR3 region: CASSQRARGTEAFF. The CDR3 DNA follows: TGCGCCAGCAGCCAGCGGGCCCGAGGGACTGAAGCTTTCTTT.

V is TRBV7-3 and J is TRBJ2-2; D not resolved. Trimming removed 5 bases from V and 4 bases from J, with 11 bases in between. The CDR3 is 14 amino acids. Germline lookup yields CDR1 SGHTA and CDR2 FQGTGA. The CDR3 sequence is CASSPAAATGELFF. The DNA of the CDR3 is TGTGCCAGCAGCCCGGCGGCGGCCACCGGGGAGCTGTTTTTT. The full variable domain, its missing parts supplied by reference TRBV7-3 and TRBJ2-2, is GAGVSQTPSNKVTEKGKYVELRCDPISGHTALYWYRQSLGQGPEFLIYFQGTGAADDSGLPNDRFFAVRPEGSVSTLKIQRTERGDSAVYLCASSPAAATGELFFGEGSRLTVL.

This sequence joins TRBV29-1 and TRBJ2-2, with 12 bases that match TRBD2. The CDR3 spans 14 residues. Germline V gene sequence: CDR1 SQVTM, CDR2 ANQGSEA. The junction had 4 bases not matched to a gene; V was cut back by 6 bases and J by 5 bases. In DNA, the CDR3 is TGCAGCGTCCGGACTAGCGGGGCGACCGGGGAGCTGTTTTTT. It yields the protein CSVRTSGATGELFF.

This rearrangement joins TRBV18 to TRBJ2-7, with a tentative D call TRBD1 (6 bases). Germline V gene data show CDR1 as KGHSH and CDR2 as LQKENI. CDR3 size: 16 residues. Trimming left V 6 bases short and J 3 bases short, with 21 bases between. The CDR3 loop is CASSPTGTPVVYEQYF. CDR3 nucleotide sequence: TGTGCCAGCTCGCCGACAGGAACCCCAGTGGTCTACGAGCAGTACTTC.

This clone was picked up one time. This sequence joins TRBV5-1 and TRBJ2-3; D might be TRBD2 (6 bases). Germline CDR1 SGHRS, CDR2 YFSETQ. V was shortened by 0 bases and J by 2 bases, with 10 bases between the two germline ends. The CDR3 is made up of 15 amino acids. The CDR3 is CASSLDGGNTDTQYF. In DNA, the CDR3 is TGCGCCAGCAGCTTGGACGGGGGAAACACAGATACGCAGTATTTT.

The rearrangement uses TRBV19 and TRBJ2-7, with TRBD1 matching over 9 bases. V lost 2 bases and J lost 3; bases outside the gene matches: 5. This CDR3 region has 15 residues. CDR1 and CDR2 from the germline V gene are LNHDA and SQIVND (reference sequence). The CDR3, as DNA: TGTGCCAGTAGTATAAAGACAGGGGGGAACTACGAGCAGTACTTC. It translates to CASSIKTGGNYEQYF. The entire variable domain, with the rest obtained from reference TRBV19 and TRBJ2-7, is as follows: DGGITQSPKYLFRKEGQNVTLSCEQNLNHDAMYWYRQDPGQGLRLIYYSQIVNDFQKGDIAEGYSVSREKKESFPLTVTSAQKNPTAFYLCASSIKTGGNYEQYFGPGTRLTVT.

This sequence joins TRBV28 and TRBJ2-7; D perhaps matches TRBD2 (6 bases). Germline V lookup: CDR1 MDHEN, CDR2 SYDVKM. The CDR3 length is 14 residues. Trimming pared 5 bases from V and 10 bases from J, leaving 21 bases between. The CDR3 sequence is CASSPRAPPGGQYF. In DNA form, the CDR3 reads TGTGCCAGCAGTCCCCGTGCTCCTCCCGGGGGACAGTACTTC.

The count of this clone is one. This chain links TRBV11-2 with TRBJ2-1, with 8 bases identical to TRBD1. V lost 4 bases and J lost 7; bases outside the gene matches: 15. Germline assignment: CDR1 SGHAT and CDR2 FQNNGV. The CDR3 runs to 17 residues. CDR3 sequence: CASSSSRGAGGRNEQFF. The CDR3 DNA is TGTGCCAGCAGCTCCTCCCGAGGGGCAGGGGGCCGGAATGAGCAGTTCTTC.

This clone was counted a few times. V and J are TRBV5-1 and TRBJ1-6, with TRBD1 matching over 8 bases. Germline V gives CDR1 SGHRS, CDR2 YFSETQ. This CDR3 is built from 15 residues. The J segment lost 9 bases and the V segment lost 1 base, leaving 6 bases of the junction unmatched. CDR3 residues: CASSLPGGGSSPLHF. The CDR3 nucleotides are TGCGCCAGCAGCTTGCCAGGGGGCGGGAGTTCACCCCTCCACTTT. Using reference TRBV5-1 and TRBJ1-6 for the parts outside the CDR3, the full variable domain is KAGVTQTPRYLIKTRGQQVTLSCSPISGHRSVSWYQQTPGQGLQFLFEYFSETQRNKGNFPGRFSGRQFSNSRSEMNVSTLELGDSALYLCASSLPGGGSSPLHFGNGTRLTVT.

The chain couples TRBV19 to TRBJ1-4, with D tentatively TRBD1 (5 bases). Trimming removed 3 bases at V and 8 bases at J, with 16 bases between. Germline V CDR1 and CDR2: LNHDA, SQIVND (reference sequence). The length of the CDR3 is 15 residues. In nucleotides, the CDR3 is TGTGCCAGTAGTATGGGGCAGGGTCGTTCCGAAAAACTGTTTTTT. It encodes CASSMGQGRSEKLFF.

This clone was counted only a few times. V and J are TRBV5-1 and TRBJ1-4; D is possibly TRBD1 (5 bases). Germline CDR1 is SGHRS and CDR2 is YFSETQ. V gave up 4 bases and J gave up 5 bases, with 15 bases separating them. The length of the CDR3 is 15 residues. CDR3 nucleotides: TGCGCCAGCAGCCCGGAGGGCGGGGGGAATGAAAAACTGTTTTTT. It codes for CASSPEGGGNEKLFF.

The chain joins TRBV5-4 to TRBJ2-1; 12 nucleotides align to TRBD2. V trimming: 5 bases; J trimming: 6 bases; junction bases outside the gene matches: 9. This CDR3 contains 16 residues. The germline V gene has CDR1 SGHNT and CDR2 YYREEE (reference sequence). For the CDR3, the DNA is TGTGCCAGCAGGGTAGAGGGACTAGCGGGCCTCAATGAGCAGTTCTTC. Amino acid sequence: CASRVEGLAGLNEQFF. The full variable domain, its missing parts supplied by reference TRBV5-4 and TRBJ2-1, is ETGVTQSPTHLIKTRGQQVTLRCSSQSGHNTVSWYQQALGQGPQFIFQYYREEENGRGNFPPRFSGLQFPNYSSELNVNALELDDSALYLCASRVEGLAGLNEQFFGPGTRLTVL.

This rearrangement joins TRBV15 to TRBJ2-7; 7 bases are a match to TRBD1. Germline CDR1 reads LNHNV; CDR2 reads YYDKDF (reference sequence). CDR3 length: 14 residues. Trimming took 3 bases from V and 4 from J; bases not matched to a gene: 6. Here the CDR3 reads CATSSDRAKYEQYF. Here the CDR3 DNA reads TGTGCCACCAGCAGCGACAGGGCAAAGTACGAGCAGTACTTC.

J is TRBJ1-2 and V is TRBV5-8; D is possibly TRBD1 (5 bases). This CDR3 contains 14 residues. With 0 bases removed from V and 3 bases from J, the gap between germline ends came to 9 bases. In germline, CDR1 is SGHTS, CDR2 YDEGEE. The CDR3 protein is CASSLGGDDYGYTF. In DNA, the CDR3 is TGTGCCAGCAGCTTGGGGGGGGACGACTATGGCTACACCTTC.

V usage is TRBV5-6 and J usage is TRBJ2-5; D perhaps matches TRBD2 (5 bases). Per the germline V gene, CDR1 is SGHDT and CDR2 is YYEEEE. There are 12 residues in the CDR3. V was shortened by 2 bases and J by 8 bases, with 10 bases between the two germline ends. The CDR3 sequence: CASSFAEVTQYF. The CDR3 region has the DNA TGTGCCAGCAGCTTCGCGGAGGTAACCCAGTACTTC.

The CDR3 region has the DNA TGTGCCAGCAGCTTAGCCAGGGACACCTCGAACACTGAAGCTTTCTTT. Translating gives CASSLARDTSNTEAFF. The chain links TRBV7-9 to TRBJ1-1, with D maybe TRBD1 (6 bases). The CDR3 consists of 16 residues. V gave up 0 bases and J gave up 1 base, with 12 bases separating them. CDR1 SEHNR and CDR2 FQNEAQ come from the germline V gene (reference sequence).

The chain combines TRBV7-8 with TRBJ1-6; TRBD1 aligns across 8 bases. The CDR3 is 16 residues long. The ends lost 5 bases at V and 1 base at J; junction bases unmatched: 4. Germline V lookup: CDR1 SGHVS, CDR2 FQNEAQ. The CDR3, as DNA: TGTGCCAGCAGCCCGGACAGGGTGTCCTATAATTCACCCCTCCACTTT. It specifies CASSPDRVSYNSPLHF.